One sample yielded the 29 T cell receptor beta chains listed below, sequenced in a study of cytomegalovirus exposure and HLA in healthy donors. PCR employed 60 Vbeta and 13 Jbeta primers. The repertoire was sequenced with immunoSEQ multiplex PCR; TCRdb's copy has only in-frame clones and lacks some. The sample lists some 200,000 clones, more than 65% occurring once. The sequenced sample was PBMCs. These receptors all come from a girl between 5 and 17 years old in good health and CMV-seropositive.

The chain carries TRBV9 and TRBJ2-5, with D possibly TRBD1 on 5 matching bases. There are 15 residues in the CDR3. Deletions cut 2 bases from V and 1 base from J, with 12 bases between. The germline CDR1 and CDR2 sequences are SGDLS and YYNGEE. CDR3 nucleotide sequence: TGTGCCAGCAGCGTTTCGAACAGGTTCCAAGAGACCCAGTACTTC. This encodes CASSVSNRFQETQYF.

This clone was found once. The CDR3 DNA is TGCGCCAGCAGCACGGGACTAGCGGGGGACACAGATACGCAGTATTTT. As protein: CASSTGLAGDTDTQYF. The rearrangement links TRBV5-1 to TRBJ2-3; 14 nucleotides line up with TRBD2. Germline CDR1 reads SGHRS; CDR2 reads YFSETQ. Germline trimming cut 4 bases from V and 2 bases from J; bases unmatched to any gene: 3. This CDR3 is built from 16 residues.

This chain joins TRBV19 and TRBJ2-5; possibly TRBD2 for D (6 bases). Trimming shortened V by 4 bases and J by 1 base, and 7 bases separated the two germline ends. There are 13 residues in the CDR3. Germline values: CDR1 LNHDA, CDR2 SQIVND (reference sequence). In nucleotides, the CDR3 is TGTGCCAGTAGTAGGGACTTCCAAGAGACCCAGTACTTC. Translated: CASSRDFQETQYF.

The chain has TRBV4-1 and TRBJ2-5; 12 bases are a match to TRBD2. CDR3 size: 17 residues. Germline V gives CDR1 MGHRA, CDR2 YSYEKL. Trimming cost V 1 base and J 5 bases; bases outside gene matches: 8. The CDR3 DNA follows: TGCGCCAGCAGCCAAGGTCTAGCGGGGGGGCGGGGCGAGACCCAGTACTTC. This codes for CASSQGLAGGRGETQYF.

The rearrangement links TRBV2 to TRBJ2-5, with TRBD1 identical over 7 bases. The CDR3 spans 15 residues. V lost 4 bases and J lost 4; bases outside the gene matches: 9. CDR1 is SNHLY, CDR2 FYNNEI, per germline. CDR3 sequence (DNA): TGTGCCAGCAGTGTCCAGGGGGTATTGGCAGAGACCCAGTACTTC. Translated, it gives CASSVQGVLAETQYF.

This clone was observed a few times. This chain links TRBV10-2 with TRBJ1-4; D is perhaps TRBD1 (6 bases). Trimming shortened V by 7 bases and J by 8 bases, and 14 bases separated the two germline ends. The CDR3 has 13 amino acids. Germline V gene lookup returns CDR1 WSHSY and CDR2 SAAADI. The CDR3 DNA reads as TGCGCCAGCACACAGGGACCCATAGAAAAACTGTTTTTT. Translated: CASTQGPIEKLFF.

This chain joins TRBV4-1 and TRBJ2-1; 9 nucleotides agree with TRBD2. Trimming removed 0 bases from V and 5 bases from J; junction bases left unmatched: 5. The germline V gene has CDR1 MGHRA and CDR2 YSYEKL. The CDR3 covers 16 residues. The CDR3 here is CASSQERLAGNNEQFF. CDR3 DNA sequence: TGCGCCAGCAGCCAAGAACGCCTAGCGGGGAACAATGAGCAGTTCTTC.

The chain is built from TRBV7-9 and TRBJ1-5; 7 nucleotides line up with TRBD1. The length of the CDR3 is 17 residues. Losses at the gene ends were 0 bases for V and 2 bases for J; bases not matched to a gene: 7. Germline values: CDR1 SEHNR, CDR2 FQNEAQ (reference sequence). CDR3 sequence: CASSLALGGAGNQPQHF. Written as DNA, the CDR3 is TGTGCCAGCAGCTTAGCGTTAGGGGGCGCGGGCAATCAGCCCCAGCATTTT. Looking up the rest from reference TRBV7-9 and TRBJ1-5 gives the full variable domain: DTGVSQNPRHKITKRGQNVTFRCDPISEHNRLYWYRQTLGQGPEFLTYFQNEAQLEKSRLLSDRFSAERPKGSFSTLEIQRTEQGDSAMYLCASSLALGGAGNQPQHFGDGTRLSIL.

This clone was seen only a few times. CDR3 nucleotides: TGTGCCAGCAGCTTAGTAGGATCACAGGCAAACACTGAAGCTTTCTTT. It encodes CASSLVGSQANTEAFF. V and J are TRBV7-2 and TRBJ1-1; D possibly corresponds to TRBD1 (5 bases). The CDR3 is 16 amino acids. The ends were cut back, 1 base at V and 2 bases at J, with 14 bases in the middle. CDR1 is SGHTA and CDR2 is FQGNSA in the germline V gene.

The V gene is TRBV6-5, the J gene TRBJ2-5; 11 bases align to TRBD1. The CDR3 spans 16 residues. Germline V gene sequence: CDR1 MNHEY, CDR2 SVGAGI. Trimming cost V 2 bases and J 5 bases; bases outside gene matches: 7. The CDR3 nucleotides are TGTGCCAGCAGTTACGGGACAGGGGGTGGGCGGGAGACCCAGTACTTC. Translation: CASSYGTGGGRETQYF.

This chain connects TRBV4-3 to TRBJ1-3, with 9 bases aligning to TRBD1. Germline CDR1 is LGHNA and CDR2 is YSLEER. The CDR3 consists of 16 residues. The ends lost 3 bases at V and 2 bases at J; junction bases unmatched: 5. CDR3 nucleotide sequence: TGCGCCAGCAGCCAGGGACAGGGTACAGCTGGAAACACCATATATTTT. Amino acid sequence: CASSQGQGTAGNTIYF.

V gene TRBV18 combines with J gene TRBJ1-1; D perhaps matches TRBD1 (5 bases). The germline V gene encodes CDR1 KGHSH and CDR2 LQKENI. CDR3 size: 15 residues. V dropped 0 bases and J dropped 4 bases, with 12 bases sitting between them. CDR3 nucleotides: TGTGCCAGCTCACCACCGTCCGCTAGGGGCACTGAAGCTTTCTTT. It codes for CASSPPSARGTEAFF. Based on the CDR3 plus reference TRBV18 and TRBJ1-1, the full variable domain is NAGVMQNPRHLVRRRGQEARLRCSPMKGHSHVYWYRQLPEEGLKFMVYLQKENIIDESGMPKERFSAEFPKEGPSILRIQQVVRGDSAAYFCASSPPSARGTEAFFGQGTRLTVV.

The genes are TRBV27 and TRBJ2-7; tentatively, D is TRBD1 (6 bases). Germline-derived CDR1 and CDR2 are MNHEY and SMNVEV (reference sequence). The CDR3 runs to 16 residues. The V end lost 6 bases, the J end lost 1 base, and 19 bases lay between the germline ends. CDR3 protein: CASRSPSTGTSYEQYF. CDR3 sequence (DNA): TGTGCCAGCAGAAGCCCGTCGACAGGAACTTCCTACGAGCAGTACTTC.

The rearrangement joins TRBV19 to TRBJ1-2, with D possibly matching TRBD1 (5 bases). Germline loops: CDR1 LNHDA, CDR2 SQIVND (reference sequence). Deletions cut 4 bases from V and 10 bases from J, with 22 bases between. The CDR3 covers 15 residues. CDR3 region: CASSTTGRDGDLYTF. DNA of the CDR3: TGTGCCAGTAGTACAACCGGGAGGGACGGTGACCTCTACACCTTC.

This clone was recorded once. This chain links TRBV10-1 with TRBJ2-2; the D gene is possibly TRBD2 (7 bases). The length of the CDR3 is 14 residues. Trimming took 4 bases from V and 4 from J, leaving 10 bases between them. From germline, CDR1 is WNHNN and CDR2 SYGVQD (reference sequence). CDR3 in amino acids: CASSAGGGTGELFF. CDR3 DNA sequence: TGCGCCAGCAGTGCGGGGGGCGGCACCGGGGAGCTGTTTTTT.

V and J are TRBV7-8 and TRBJ1-2; D is ambiguous. The CDR3 consists of 14 residues. Germline values: CDR1 SGHVS, CDR2 FQNEAQ. V was clipped by 5 bases and J by 3 bases, with 13 bases between them. The CDR3 DNA follows: TGTGCCAGCAGCACCTTTGGCCTTGACTATGGCTACACCTTC. It is translated as CASSTFGLDYGYTF.

The chain recombines TRBV5-6 with TRBJ1-5, with 11 bases fitting TRBD1. There are 15 residues in the CDR3. J gave up 5 bases and V 3 bases, and 4 bases lay outside the gene matches. The germline V gene has CDR1 SGHDT and CDR2 YYEEEE. The CDR3 DNA follows: TGTGCCAGCAGCTCGGACAGGGGGCGTTATCAGCCCCAGCATTTT. Amino acid sequence: CASSSDRGRYQPQHF. Full variable domain (outside the CDR3, taken from reference TRBV5-6 and TRBJ1-5): DAGVTQSPTHLIKTRGQQVTLRCSPKSGHDTVSWYQQALGQGPQFIFQYYEEEERQRGNFPDRFSGHQFPNYSSELNVNALLLGDSALYLCASSSDRGRYQPQHFGDGTRLSIL.

This sequence joins TRBV12-5 and TRBJ2-5; 8 bases fit TRBD2. The junction had 10 bases not matched to a gene; V was cut back by 3 bases and J by 1 base. There are 17 residues in the CDR3. The germline CDR1 and CDR2 sequences are LGHNT and FRNRAP. CDR3 DNA sequence: TGTGCTAGTGGTTTAATTGAAGCGGGGGTCTTCCAAGAGACCCAGTACTTC. Amino acid sequence: CASGLIEAGVFQETQYF.

The genes are TRBV7-2 and TRBJ2-7, with 8 bases aligning to TRBD2. This CDR3 is built from 14 residues. Germline V lookup: CDR1 SGHTA, CDR2 FQGNSA. V lost 4 bases to trimming and J lost 2 bases; unmatched junction nucleotides: 4. The chain's CDR3 is CASSWRGDTYEQYF. The CDR3 DNA follows: TGTGCCAGCAGCTGGCGGGGGGATACCTACGAGCAGTACTTC. The complete variable domain, with remaining parts taken from reference TRBV7-2 and TRBJ2-7, reads GAGVSQSPSNKVTEKGKDVELRCDPISGHTALYWYRQSLGQGLEFLIYFQGNSAPDKSGLPSDRFSAERTGGSVSTLTIQRTQQEDSAVYLCASSWRGDTYEQYFGPGTRLTVT.

This clone has only a few counts. The chain couples TRBV11-2 to TRBJ2-7; TRBD1 is a possible D gene (6 bases). V lost 1 base to trimming and J lost 1 base, with 8 bases between them. The germline V gene encodes CDR1 SGHAT and CDR2 FQNNGV. The CDR3 covers 14 residues. The DNA of the CDR3 is TGTGCCAGCAGCTTAGCCAGGGGATCCTACGAGCAGTACTTC. Amino acid sequence: CASSLARGSYEQYF.

V usage is TRBV11-2 and J usage is TRBJ2-3; TRBD2 matches 12 bases. The CDR3 contains 16 residues. V lost 4 bases, J lost 2 bases, and 4 bases stayed unmatched. CDR1 is SGHAT, CDR2 FQNNGV, per germline. In nucleotides, the CDR3 is TGTGCCAGCAGCTCCACTAGCGGGGGGATCACAGATACGCAGTATTTT. Translating gives CASSSTSGGITDTQYF.

The rearrangement links TRBV19 to TRBJ1-4; D might be TRBD1 (5 bases). The CDR3 is made up of 15 amino acids. V was pared by 5 bases and J by 3 bases, with 13 bases between. The V gene's germline CDR1 is LNHDA and CDR2 SQIVND (reference sequence). The CDR3 loop is CASSFRTGANEKLFF. In DNA form, the CDR3 reads TGTGCCAGTAGTTTTAGGACGGGGGCTAATGAAAAACTGTTTTTT.

This rearrangement joins TRBV5-6 to TRBJ1-1; possibly TRBD1 for D (5 bases). V was shortened by 0 bases and J by 3 bases, with 9 bases between the two germline ends. The CDR3 length is 14 residues. Germline V gives CDR1 SGHDT, CDR2 YYEEEE. The CDR3 protein is CASSLASRDTEAFF. DNA of the CDR3: TGTGCCAGCAGCTTGGCCTCCAGGGACACTGAAGCTTTCTTT.

The V call is TRBV5-6, the J call TRBJ2-3; possible D gene TRBD1, 6 bases. The CDR3 is made up of 14 amino acids. The germline CDR1 and CDR2 sequences are SGHDT and YYEEEE. Trimming took 0 bases from V and 3 from J, leaving 8 bases between them. CDR3 coding DNA: TGTGCCAGCAGCTTGGGAGGGGGAACAGATACGCAGTATTTT. It yields the protein CASSLGGGTDTQYF.

J is TRBJ2-1 and V is TRBV7-2; D is perhaps TRBD2 (6 bases). Germline V gene sequence: CDR1 SGHTA, CDR2 FQGNSA. This CDR3 has 15 amino acids. V lost 3 bases to trimming and J lost 8 bases, with 17 bases between them. The CDR3 region has the DNA TGTGCCAGCAGCTTCTTGGGCGGGGTCGAACATGAGCAGTTCTTC. Its protein product is CASSFLGGVEHEQFF.

The rearrangement joins TRBV7-9 to TRBJ1-5, with TRBD1 matching over 8 bases. The V segment lost 5 bases and the J segment 6 bases; nucleotides outside the gene matches: 3. This CDR3 has 13 residues. Per germline, CDR1 SEHNR and CDR2 FQNEAQ (reference sequence). The CDR3 DNA reads TGTGCCAGCAGCCCAGGGGGCACTCAGCCCCAGCATTTT. Protein: CASSPGGTQPQHF.

CDR3 nucleotide sequence: TGTGCCAGCAGTGATCGCGACAGAGAAGCTTTCTTT. Its protein product is CASSDRDREAFF. The rearrangement uses TRBV25-1 and TRBJ1-1, with D possibly being TRBD1 (5 bases). V lost 3 bases, J lost 8 bases, and 10 bases lay in between. Germline V gives CDR1 MGHDK, CDR2 SYGVNS. The CDR3 contains 12 residues. Together with reference TRBV25-1 and TRBJ1-1, the CDR3 gives the full variable domain: EADIYQTPRYLVIGTGKKITLECSQTMGHDKMYWYQQDPGMELHLIHYSYGVNSTEKGDLSSESTVSRIRTEHFPLTLESARPSHTSQYLCASSDRDREAFFGQGTRLTVV.

In the case of this clone: At one boundary the junction diverges from the germline segment, which might be a read error. The CDR3 loop reads CASSQGFLFF. The CDR3 region has the DNA TGTGCCAGCAGTCAGGGGTTCCTCTTCTTC. V is TRBV2 and J is TRBJ1-2; D might be TRBD1 (6 bases). This CDR3 comprises 10 residues. Germline V gives CDR1 SNHLY, CDR2 FYNNEI.

The chain has TRBV14 and TRBJ1-1; TRBD1 is a possible D gene (6 bases). The germline V and J ends were trimmed by 6 bases and 2 bases, with 16 bases remaining between them. Germline lookup yields CDR1 SGHDN and CDR2 FVKESK. The CDR3 has 15 amino acids. This CDR3 reads CASRQGGGQNTEAFF. DNA for the CDR3: TGTGCCAGCAGGCAGGGCGGGGGCCAAAACACTGAAGCTTTCTTT. The variable domain in full, with the rest retrieved from reference TRBV14 and TRBJ1-1, is EAGVTQFPSHSVIEKGQTVTLRCDPISGHDNLYWYRRVMGKEIKFLLHFVKESKQDESGMPNNRFLAERTGGTYSTLKVQPAELEDSGVYFCASRQGGGQNTEAFFGQGTRLTVV.